These 18 T cell receptor beta chains originate from one sample sequenced in a study of T cell changes during pregnancy in multiple sclerosis. TCRdb keeps only in-frame clones here, not all; method: immunoSEQ multiplex PCR. Of tens of thousands of clones listed, 94% are singletons. The input for sequencing was CD4+ T cells from peripheral blood mononuclear cells, taken after pregnancy. The receptors originated from a female donor with multiple sclerosis, enrolled in a pregnancy study.

The genes are TRBV18 and TRBJ2-1, with 7 bases matching TRBD1. Per the germline V gene, CDR1 is KGHSH and CDR2 is LQKENI. V lost 0 bases, J lost 3 bases, and 5 bases stayed unmatched. The CDR3 length is 16 residues. The CDR3 DNA reads as TGTGCCAGCTCACCACCGACAGGGATGAACTACAATGAGCAGTTCTTC. Translated, it gives CASSPPTGMNYNEQFF.

J is TRBJ2-3 and V is TRBV5-1; weak D call: TRBD2 (7 bases). The CDR3 runs to 16 residues. Germline assignment: CDR1 SGHRS and CDR2 YFSETQ. Trimming left V 0 bases short and J 2 bases short, with 13 bases between. CDR3 in amino acids: CASSLEGGRVTDTQYF. The DNA of the CDR3 is TGCGCCAGCAGCTTGGAGGGGGGGAGGGTCACAGATACGCAGTATTTT. Full variable domain (remainder filled in from reference TRBV5-1 and TRBJ2-3): KAGVTQTPRYLIKTRGQQVTLSCSPISGHRSVSWYQQTPGQGLQFLFEYFSETQRNKGNFPGRFSGRQFSNSRSEMNVSTLELGDSALYLCASSLEGGRVTDTQYFGPGTRLTVL.

The gene calls are TRBV28 and TRBJ2-3, with 11 bases fitting TRBD2. CDR1 and CDR2 (germline): MDHEN, SYDVKM. This CDR3 region has 15 residues. V shed 6 bases, J shed 6 bases, and the junction held 8 bases outside the gene matches. In DNA form, the CDR3 reads TGTGCCAGCAGCTCCTCTAGCGGGAGGTTGGATACGCAGTATTTT. This gives the protein CASSSSSGRLDTQYF.

The V gene is TRBV10-3, the J gene TRBJ2-1; 10 bases map to TRBD1. CDR1 and CDR2 (germline): ENHRY, SYGVKD. This CDR3 has 18 residues. V was pared by 7 bases and J by 0 bases, with 12 bases of the junction left unmatched. The CDR3 here is CAITGDRGRSISYNEQFF. In DNA, the CDR3 is TGTGCCATCACAGGCGACAGGGGGCGAAGTATCTCCTACAATGAGCAGTTCTTC.

This chain joins TRBV27 and TRBJ1-2, with a possible D match to TRBD1 (5 bases). CDR1 and CDR2 from the germline V gene are MNHEY and SMNVEV (reference sequence). The CDR3 runs 16 residues. Trimming pared 5 bases from V and 5 bases from J, leaving 21 bases between. The CDR3 reads CASSLHKRDSSYGYTF. The CDR3 region has the DNA TGTGCCAGCAGTCTCCATAAACGGGACTCGTCGTATGGCTACACCTTC.

The rearrangement uses TRBV5-1 and TRBJ2-3; the D gene is possibly TRBD1 (6 bases). The V end was cut by 4 bases, the J end by 6 bases, with 12 bases between. This CDR3 contains 13 residues. Looked up from germline, CDR1 is SGHRS and CDR2 is YFSETQ. CDR3 protein: CASSVGQRDTQYF. CDR3 DNA sequence: TGCGCCAGCAGCGTAGGACAGCGGGATACGCAGTATTTT.

The genes are TRBV5-1 and TRBJ1-2, with 8 bases aligning to TRBD1. J gave up 10 bases and V 4 bases, and 15 bases lay outside the gene matches. CDR1 and CDR2 from the germline V gene are SGHRS and YFSETQ. This CDR3 has 15 residues. The CDR3 sequence is CASSPGAGGDSSYTF. In DNA, the CDR3 is TGCGCCAGCAGCCCCGGGGCAGGGGGCGATAGTTCCTACACCTTC.

The chain combines TRBV29-1 with TRBJ2-5; 7 bases map to TRBD2. In germline, CDR1 is SQVTM, CDR2 ANQGSEA. The CDR3 is made up of 11 amino acids. The junction had 4 bases not matched to a gene; V was cut back by 5 bases and J by 7 bases. The CDR3 region is CSVQWGGTQYF. Here the CDR3 DNA reads TGCAGCGTTCAATGGGGGGGGACCCAGTACTTC.

The V call is TRBV5-1, the J call TRBJ2-7, with TRBD1 matching 9 bases. There are 15 residues in the CDR3. Germline V gene lookup returns CDR1 SGHRS and CDR2 YFSETQ. V gave up 3 bases and J gave up 4 bases; unmatched junction bases: 8. Here the CDR3 DNA reads TGCGCCAGCAGCTCCCTGGGGACAGGGTCGTACGAGCAGTACTTC. Its translation is CASSSLGTGSYEQYF.

This sequence joins TRBV14 and TRBJ2-2; 7 positions match TRBD2. With V trimmed by 3 bases and J by 7 bases, 8 bases remained unmatched. The germline CDR1 and CDR2 sequences are SGHDN and FVKESK. The CDR3 consists of 15 residues. The CDR3 bases are TGTGCCAGCAGCCAGGGGAGGGGCCGTGGCGGGGAGCTGTTTTTT. Amino acid sequence: CASSQGRGRGGELFF.

Turning to this clone: The junction and the germline gene differ at one end; a read error may be behind it. The chain recombines TRBV7-7 with TRBJ2-1; 8 bases line up with TRBD2. Germline CDR1 SSHAT, CDR2 FNYEAQ (reference sequence). The CDR3 length is 16 residues. The CDR3 DNA follows: TGTGCTAGCAGCTTAGGTCCGGGAGGGCCGGACAATGAGCAGTTCTTC. Residues: CASSLGPGGPDNEQFF.

On this clone itself: This CDR3 is also generated by other DNA sequences in the sample. This rearrangement joins TRBV19 to TRBJ2-7; D is undetermined. V lost 5 bases and J 3 bases, leaving 5 bases between the germline ends. This CDR3 spans 11 amino acids. The germline CDR1 and CDR2 sequences are LNHDA and SQIVND (reference sequence). This CDR3 reads CASSSSYEQYF. CDR3 nucleotide sequence: TGTGCCAGTAGTTCCAGCTACGAGCAGTACTTC.

V usage is TRBV2 and J usage is TRBJ2-7; D is perhaps TRBD1 (6 bases). V dropped 3 bases and J dropped 0 bases, with 9 bases sitting between them. Germline V gene lookup returns CDR1 SNHLY and CDR2 FYNNEI. This CDR3 spans 14 amino acids. The CDR3 loop reads CASSDRGNSYEQYF. For the CDR3, the DNA is TGTGCCAGCAGTGACAGGGGCAACTCCTACGAGCAGTACTTC.

The chain recombines TRBV30 with TRBJ1-5; D is possibly TRBD1 (6 bases). Trimming removed 3 bases from V and 2 bases from J, with 14 bases in between. Germline CDR1 and CDR2: GTSNPN and SVGIG (reference sequence). This CDR3 comprises 15 residues. The CDR3 here is CAWSLLRGGNQPQHF. CDR3 coding DNA: TGTGCCTGGAGCCTCCTCAGGGGCGGCAATCAGCCCCAGCATTTT.

The CDR3 spells CASSSFNQPQHF. As DNA, the CDR3 is TGTGCCAGCAGTTCCTTTAATCAGCCCCAGCATTTT. The chain is built from TRBV27 and TRBJ1-5; no firm D call. This CDR3 has 12 residues. Deletions cut 4 bases from V and 4 bases from J, with 5 bases between. CDR1 and CDR2 (germline): MNHEY, SMNVEV (reference sequence).

The V and J genes are TRBV10-1 and TRBJ2-6, with 9 bases lining up with TRBD1. The germline CDR1 and CDR2 sequences are WNHNN and SYGVQD (reference sequence). The CDR3 extends over 18 amino acids. V lost 8 bases to trimming and J lost 3 bases; unmatched junction nucleotides: 14. This CDR3 reads CASSWGSTGGVGANVLTF. In nucleotides, the CDR3 is TGCGCCAGCTCCTGGGGGTCGACAGGGGGAGTTGGGGCCAACGTCCTGACTTTC.

V usage is TRBV15 and J usage is TRBJ1-6; D gene uncertain. V lost 3 bases and J 5 bases, leaving 5 bases between the germline ends. This CDR3 comprises 13 residues. CDR1 and CDR2 from the germline V gene are LNHNV and YYDKDF (reference sequence). The CDR3 reads CATSRSDNSPLHF. The CDR3 DNA sequence: TGTGCCACCAGCAGGAGCGATAATTCACCCCTCCACTTT.

This chain connects TRBV28 to TRBJ1-3; no definite D call. Germline CDR1 MDHEN, CDR2 SYDVKM. V lost 2 bases and J 0 bases, leaving 14 bases between the germline ends. The CDR3 covers 17 residues. The CDR3 nucleotides read TGTGCCAGCAGTTTAAATTCCGGCCCAGGCTCTGGAAACACCATATATTTT. It codes for CASSLNSGPGSGNTIYF.